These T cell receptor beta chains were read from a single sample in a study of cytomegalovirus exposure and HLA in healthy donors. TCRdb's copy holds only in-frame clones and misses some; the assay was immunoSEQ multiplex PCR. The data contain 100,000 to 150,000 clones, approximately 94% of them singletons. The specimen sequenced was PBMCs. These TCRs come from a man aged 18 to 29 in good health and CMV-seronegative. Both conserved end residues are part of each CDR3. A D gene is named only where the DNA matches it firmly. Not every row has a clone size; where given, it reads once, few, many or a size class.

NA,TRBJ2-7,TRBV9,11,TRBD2,CASSPGGEQYF,TGTGCCAGCAGCCCGGGGGGCGAGCAGTACTTC
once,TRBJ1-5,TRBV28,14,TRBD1,CASSPNRGVGPQHF,TGTGCCAGCAGTCCGAACAGGGGGGTCGGGCCCCAGCATTTT
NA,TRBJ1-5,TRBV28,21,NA,CASSLSLIQGLTSASNQPQHF,TGTGCCAGCAGTTTATCTTTGATACAGGGCCTTACTTCCGCGAGCAATCAGCCCCAGCATTTT
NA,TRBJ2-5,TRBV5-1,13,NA,CASSLRQRETQYF,TGCGCCAGCAGCTTGAGGCAGCGAGAGACCCAGTACTTC
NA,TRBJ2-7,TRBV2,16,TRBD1,CASSARQGGPSDEQYF,TGTGCCAGCAGTGCGCGACAGGGGGGCCCCTCCGACGAGCAGTACTTC
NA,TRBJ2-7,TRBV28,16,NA,CASSSGPDRPDYEQYF,TGTGCCAGCAGTTCAGGGCCCGACAGGCCAGACTACGAGCAGTACTTC
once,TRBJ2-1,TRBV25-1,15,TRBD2,CASSITLTSGIRAFF,TGTGCCAGCAGTATTACACTGACTAGCGGGATAAGGGCGTTCTTC
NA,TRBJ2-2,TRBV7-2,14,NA,CASSPTAGTGELFF,TGTGCCAGCAGCCCAACGGCGGGGACCGGGGAGCTGTTTTTT
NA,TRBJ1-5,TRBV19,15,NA,CASRAWLRGNQPQHF,TGTGCCAGTAGGGCCTGGTTGAGGGGCAATCAGCCCCAGCATTTT
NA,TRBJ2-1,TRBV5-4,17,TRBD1,CASSLAVRGTGNNEQFF,TGTGCCAGCAGCTTGGCAGTACGAGGGACAGGGAACAATGAGCAGTTCTTC
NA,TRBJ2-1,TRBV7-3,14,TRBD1,CASSLDRGKDEQFF,TGTGCCAGCAGCTTGGACAGGGGGAAAGATGAGCAGTTCTTC
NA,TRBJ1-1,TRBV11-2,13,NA,CASSFQQGTEAFF,TGTGCCAGCAGCTTTCAACAGGGAACTGAAGCTTTCTTT
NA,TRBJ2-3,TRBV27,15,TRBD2,CASSSGTSGTDTQYF,TGTGCCAGCAGTTCGGGGACTAGCGGCACAGATACGCAGTATTTT
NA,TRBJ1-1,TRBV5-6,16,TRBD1,CASSLDTWTGTTEAFF,TGTGCCAGCAGCCTCGACACTTGGACAGGGACGACTGAAGCTTTCTTT
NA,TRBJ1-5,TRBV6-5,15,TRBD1,CASSATGMINQPQHF,TGTGCCAGCAGTGCGACAGGGATGATAAATCAGCCCCAGCATTTT
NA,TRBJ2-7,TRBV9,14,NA,CASSERGGFKEQYF,TGTGCCAGCAGCGAGAGGGGGGGCTTCAAAGAGCAGTACTTC
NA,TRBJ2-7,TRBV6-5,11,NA,CAVWGVYEQYF,TGTGCCGTTTGGGGGGTCTACGAGCAGTACTTC
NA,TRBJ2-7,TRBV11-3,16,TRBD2,CASSLEFLTSGYEQYF,TGTGCCAGCAGCTTAGAGTTTTTGACTAGCGGGTACGAGCAGTACTTC
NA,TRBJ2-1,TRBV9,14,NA,CASSPQLGTHEQFF,TGTGCCAGCAGCCCACAACTAGGGACACATGAGCAGTTCTTC
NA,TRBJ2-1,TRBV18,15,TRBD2,CASSPQREPNNEQFF,TGTGCCAGCTCACCACAGCGGGAACCGAACAATGAGCAGTTCTTC
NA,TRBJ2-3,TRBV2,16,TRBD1,CASGWPGTGDTDTQYF,TGTGCCAGCGGTTGGCCCGGGACAGGGGACACAGATACGCAGTATTTT
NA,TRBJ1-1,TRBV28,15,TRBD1,CASSLPQGANTEAFF,TGTGCCAGCAGTTTACCCCAGGGGGCGAACACTGAAGCTTTCTTT
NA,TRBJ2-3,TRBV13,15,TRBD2,CASLPRTSGADTQYF,TGTGCCAGCCTACCCCGGACTAGCGGGGCAGATACGCAGTATTTT
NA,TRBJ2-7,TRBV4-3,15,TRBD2,CASSQSRLAGDEQYF,TGCGCCAGCAGCCAATCCCGACTAGCGGGAGACGAGCAGTACTTC
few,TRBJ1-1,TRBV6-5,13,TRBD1,CASKRTGVTEAFF,TGTGCCAGCAAAAGGACAGGGGTAACTGAAGCTTTCTTT
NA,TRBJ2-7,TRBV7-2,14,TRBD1,CASSLDYRGYEQYF,TGTGCCAGCAGCTTAGACTACAGGGGGTACGAGCAGTACTTC
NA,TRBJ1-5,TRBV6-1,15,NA,CASSGSPHSNQPQHF,TGTGCCAGCAGTGGGTCCCCACATAGCAATCAGCCCCAGCATTTT
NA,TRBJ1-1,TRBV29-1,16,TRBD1,CSVAGTGGARNTEAFF,TGCAGCGTTGCCGGGACAGGGGGCGCCCGGAACACTGAAGCTTTCTTT
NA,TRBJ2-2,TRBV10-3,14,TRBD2,CASGLAGDTGELFF,TGTGCCAGCGGACTAGCGGGAGACACCGGGGAGCTGTTTTTT
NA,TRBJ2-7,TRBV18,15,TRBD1,CASSPGTGRPYEQYF,TGTGCCAGCTCACCGGGGACAGGGAGGCCCTACGAGCAGTACTTC
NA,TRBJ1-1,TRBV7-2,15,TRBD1,CASSVYRGSNTEAFF,TGTGCCAGCAGCGTCTACAGGGGATCGAACACTGAAGCTTTCTTT
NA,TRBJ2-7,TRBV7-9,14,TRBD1,CASSRTGSHYEQYF,TGTGCCAGCAGCCGGACAGGTTCCCACTACGAGCAGTACTTC
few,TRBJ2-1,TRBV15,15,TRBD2,CATRTGLAGGNEQFF,TGTGCCACCAGGACAGGACTAGCGGGGGGGAATGAGCAGTTCTTC
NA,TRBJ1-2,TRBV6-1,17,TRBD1,CASSDGTATHPNYGYTF,TGTGCCAGCAGTGACGGGACAGCCACCCACCCTAACTATGGCTACACCTTC
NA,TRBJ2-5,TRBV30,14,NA,CAWSPPGVQETQYF,TGTGCCTGGAGTCCTCCGGGGGTTCAAGAGACCCAGTACTTC
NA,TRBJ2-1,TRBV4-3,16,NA,CASSQEPRGLYNEQFF,TGCGCCAGCAGTCAAGAACCGCGGGGTCTCTACAATGAGCAGTTCTTC
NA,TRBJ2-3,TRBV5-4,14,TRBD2,CASSPEPGRNTQYF,TGTGCCAGCAGCCCCGAGCCCGGGAGGAATACGCAGTATTTT
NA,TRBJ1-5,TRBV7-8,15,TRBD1,CASSEQGLSNQPQHF,TGTGCCAGCAGCGAACAGGGGTTGAGCAATCAGCCCCAGCATTTT
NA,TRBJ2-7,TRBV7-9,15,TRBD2,CASSQGTSPAYEQYF,TGTGCCAGCAGCCAAGGGACTAGCCCCGCCTACGAGCAGTACTTC
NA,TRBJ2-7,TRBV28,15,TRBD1,CASSFQRGHTYEQYF,TGTGCCAGCAGTTTTCAGAGGGGGCACACCTACGAGCAGTACTTC
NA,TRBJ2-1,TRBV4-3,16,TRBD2,CASSLRTSGGGGEQFF,TGCGCCAGCAGCCTCCGGACTAGCGGAGGAGGGGGTGAGCAGTTCTTC
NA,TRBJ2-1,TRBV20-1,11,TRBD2,CSAGSGAEQFF,TGCAGTGCTGGTAGCGGGGCTGAGCAGTTCTTC
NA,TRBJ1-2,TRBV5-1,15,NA,CASSLVGHQVDGYTF,TGCGCCAGCAGCTTGGTGGGACACCAAGTAGATGGCTACACCTTC
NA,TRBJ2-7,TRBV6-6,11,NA,CASSRLQEQYF,TGTGCCAGCAGTCGATTACAGGAGCAGTACTTC
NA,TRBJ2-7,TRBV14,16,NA,CASSQEWSQGMNEQYF,TGTGCCAGCAGCCAAGAATGGTCACAGGGTATGAACGAGCAGTACTTC
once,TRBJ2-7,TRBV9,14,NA,CASSVGGGGYEQYF,TGTGCCAGCAGCGTAGGAGGGGGTGGGTACGAGCAGTACTTC
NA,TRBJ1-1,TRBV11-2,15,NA,CASSGRVSTGAEAFF,TGTGCCAGCAGCGGCCGGGTCTCTACAGGCGCTGAAGCTTTCTTT
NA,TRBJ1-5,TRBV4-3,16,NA,CASSQDFGYSNQPQHF,TGCGCCAGCAGCCAAGACTTCGGTTATAGCAATCAGCCCCAGCATTTT
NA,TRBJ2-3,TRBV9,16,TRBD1,CASSSPGQGVSDTQYF,TGTGCCAGCAGCTCCCCGGGACAGGGTGTATCAGATACGCAGTATTTT
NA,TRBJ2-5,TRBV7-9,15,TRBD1,CASSPVDRSQETQYF,TGTGCCAGCAGCCCCGTGGACAGGTCCCAAGAGACCCAGTACTTC
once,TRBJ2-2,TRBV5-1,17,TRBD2,CASRSPSGGRASGELFF,TGCGCCAGCAGATCCCCTTCTGGCGGGAGGGCCAGCGGGGAGCTGTTTTTT
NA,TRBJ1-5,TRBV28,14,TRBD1,CASSSPGQNQPQHF,TGTGCCAGCAGTTCCCCGGGACAGAATCAGCCCCAGCATTTT
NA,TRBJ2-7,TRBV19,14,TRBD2,CASSPGLAGYEQYF,TGTGCCAGTAGCCCGGGACTAGCGGGTTACGAGCAGTACTTC
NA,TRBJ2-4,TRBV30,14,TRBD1,CAWKGDRGRDIQYF,TGTGCCTGGAAAGGGGACAGGGGTAGGGACATTCAGTACTTC